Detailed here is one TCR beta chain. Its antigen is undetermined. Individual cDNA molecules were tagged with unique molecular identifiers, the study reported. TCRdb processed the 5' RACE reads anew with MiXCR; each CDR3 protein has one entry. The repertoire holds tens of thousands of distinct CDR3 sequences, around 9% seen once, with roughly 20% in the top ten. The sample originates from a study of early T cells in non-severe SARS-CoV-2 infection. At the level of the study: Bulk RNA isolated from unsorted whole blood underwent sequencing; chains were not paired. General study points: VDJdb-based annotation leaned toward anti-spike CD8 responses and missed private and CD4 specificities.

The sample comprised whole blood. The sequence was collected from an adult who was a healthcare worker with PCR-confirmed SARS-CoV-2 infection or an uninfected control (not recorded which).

The CDR3 protein is CASSPGRLTEAFF. The CDR3 nucleotides read TGCGCCAGCAGCCCGGGACGGTTGACTGAAGCTTTCTTT. The chain combines TRBV5-1 with TRBJ1-1; D is perhaps TRBD1 (5 bases). This CDR3 has 13 amino acids. Germline V gene data show CDR1 as SGHRS and CDR2 as YFSETQ. V was shortened by 4 bases and J by 5 bases, with 12 bases between the two germline ends.